The present entry profiles one T cell receptor (beta chain) with its context. Method: immunoSEQ multiplex PCR; TCRdb's copy keeps in-frame clones and lacks some. The data show under 150,000 clones, around 83% seen once. V lost 1 base and J lost 7; bases outside the gene matches: 4. This CDR3 spans 14 amino acids. Germline loops: CDR1 SGDLS, CDR2 YYNGEE. This sample is drawn from a study of blood T cell repertoires in COVID-19. The overall study: Nucleic acid was either cDNA or gDNA, and it came from T cells, B-cell-depleted T cells, or PBMCs.

This clonotype originated in a man older than 75 with active or convalescent COVID-19. The chain recombines TRBV9 with TRBJ1-5, with TRBD1 matching over 8 bases. The specimen was peripheral blood. CDR3 in DNA: TGTGCCAGCAGCGTATCCACAGGGGGGCAGCCCCAGCATTTT. This codes for CASSVSTGGQPQHF.